This T cell receptor (beta chain) was found in a study of cytotoxic CD8 clonotypes in ibrutinib-treated CLL. Study-wide results and limits: Measured clonality at baseline was greater than in age-matched healthy donors and tracked with circulating CD8+ T-cell counts.

Sequencing was performed with immunoSEQ multiplex PCR; in TCRdb, only in-frame clones are kept and a portion is missing. The profile covers approximately 80,000 clones, with roughly 84% appearing a single time and under 6% taken by the ten largest. Germline CDR1 and CDR2: MGHRA and YSYEKL. This CDR3 is 16 amino acids long. The trim removed 0 bases at V and 7 bases at J, leaving 12 bases unmatched. As for this clone: Antigen: not known.

The clonotype comes from a human donor with chronic lymphocytic leukemia. The chain uses TRBV4-1 and TRBJ2-7; 7 bases line up with TRBD1. The starting material was PBMCs, obtained before ibrutinib treatment. CDR3 protein: CASSQDPAGGSDEQYF. Here the CDR3 DNA reads TGCGCCAGCAGCCAAGATCCGGCAGGGGGATCGGATGAGCAGTACTTC.